This T cell receptor beta chain was identified in a study of human CD8 memory T cell subsets (dated by TCRdb to the early 2020s). About the study as a whole: To assess clonal relationships, the TCRbeta repertoires of stem-like (TSTEM), progenitor exhausted-like (TPEX) and effector memory CD8+ T cell subsets were compared. TCRbeta repertoires were obtained from several donors, each contributing TSTEM, TPEX and effector memory subsets. Overall study outcomes, separate from this receptor: Only TCRbeta chains were sequenced, and repertoire comparisons were based on more than five donors, with testing performed by paired t-tests and Bonferroni correction. Normalized Shannon-Wiener diversity was similarly high in TSTEM and TPEX subsets, while effector memory subsets were less diverse by comparison. Greater repertoire diversity in TSTEM than in TPEX subsets was suggested by Chao1 estimates, potentially reflecting a broader range of specificities. Clonotypes were shared with effector memory cells by both stem-like subsets, but only minimal overlap was found between TSTEM and TPEX repertoires, suggesting distinct antigen spectra.

Stem-like memory CD8+ T cells (TSTEM) were defined as CCR7+ PD-1- TIGIT- cells. Density gradient separation was used to isolate peripheral blood mononuclear cells from healthy donor buffy coats. Negative magnetic separation using EasySep or MojoSort CD8+ T cell isolation kits was how the study enriched total CD8+ T cells. For each subset, total RNA was extracted using an RNeasy Mini Kit from duplicate vials of roughly 150,000 sorted CD8+ T cells. PBMCs were used either fresh or after cryopreservation in fetal bovine serum containing approximately 9.5% DMSO. Fluorescence-activated cell sorting on a FACSAria III was used to sort CD8+ T cell subsets to purity. The CDR3, cysteine through phenylalanine, is 13 amino acids long. The protein alone is recorded here. Looking up the germline V gene yields CDR1 SGHVS and CDR2 FNYEAQ. The sample was run on a NextSeq 550. A Human TCR Profiling Kit was used to prepare UMI-labeled 5' RACE TCRbeta libraries. Every TCRbeta library was prepared in parallel, with the same number of PCR cycles used for all of the libraries. For the original study's pipeline: The number of functional CDR3beta clonotypes in each TCRbeta library ranged from roughly 3,000 to 20,000. MIGEC 1.2.9 handled UMI extraction and consensus assembly, with a minimum of three reads required per UMI. MiXCR 3.0.3 was used to extract in-frame CDR3beta repertoires. Each sample was downsampled to 42,000 randomly selected UMIs before diversity metrics were calculated in VDJtools 1.2.1. For the top 3,000 clones of each sample pair, the repertoire overlap metrics D, R and F2 were calculated in VDJtools. The reads, reprocessed by TCRdb, yield one row per CDR3 protein sequence and no DNA. The V and J calls come from TCRdb's annotation, not from the publication. The sample table gives approximately 11,000 distinct CDR3 sequences. Roughly 9% of the sample is taken by the ten largest.

Details on this clonotype: The target of this receptor is not known.

The sequence was collected from a human donor in good health. The V and J genes are TRBV7-6 and TRBJ2-7; checking the TCRdb D call of TRBD1 is not possible without DNA. Sequenced: CD8+ stem-like memory T cells (TSCM and TCM) sorted from PBMCs. The cell subset or site label corresponds to: stem-like memory CD8 T cells (TSTEM), CCR7+ PD-1- TIGIT-. CDR3 loop: CASSLKGIYEQYF. With the rest looked up from the reference TRBV7-6 and TRBJ2-7 genes rather than sequenced, the full variable domain is GAGVSQSPRYKVTKRGQDVALRCDPISGHVSLYWYRQALGQGPEFLTYFNYEAQQDKSGLPNDRFSAERPEGSISTLTIQRTEQRDSAMYRCASSLKGIYEQYFGPGTRLTVT.